This TCR beta chain derives from a study of blood T cell repertoires in COVID-19. Study-level information: There were acute and convalescent COVID-19 samples, and they came from the United States, Italy and Spain. T cells, B-cell-depleted T cells, or PBMCs supplied cDNA or gDNA.

Profiled with immunoSEQ multiplex PCR; TCRdb holds only in-frame clones, not every one. The data hold about 220,000 clones, with roughly 84% observed a single time. This clone was seen a few times. The ends were cut back, 5 bases at V and 8 bases at J, with 12 bases in the middle. This CDR3 has 11 amino acids. The germline V gene encodes CDR1 SQVTM and CDR2 ANQGSEA. The material sequenced was peripheral blood. The V call is TRBV29-1, the J call TRBJ1-2; D gene ambiguous. The TCR sequence derives from a man in his thirties or forties with active or convalescent COVID-19. The CDR3 DNA is TGCAGCGTTATGGTAGGAGGAGGCTACACCTTC. It codes for CSVMVGGGYTF.